This TCR beta chain derives from a study of cytomegalovirus exposure and HLA in healthy donors. Per germline, CDR1 MDHEN and CDR2 SYDVKM. Trimming cost V 8 bases and J 6 bases; bases outside gene matches: 12. This CDR3 contains 14 residues. Study conclusions and caveats: In a later analysis, HLA-C alleles had the fewest associated TCRs, DRB1 alleles the most. A later analysis associated roughly 15,000 TCR beta sequences with HLA alleles at a 0.05 false discovery rate.

Vbeta (60) and Jbeta (13) primers were used in the PCR. Here immunoSEQ multiplex PCR was the method, and the copy in TCRdb shows in-frame clones only, minus some. Here the sample spans roughly 140,000 clones, approximately 60% being singletons. As to this clone: Its antigen remains unknown.

All the people who gave samples were healthy bone marrow donors. The donors, nominally healthy at sampling, likely had unrecorded immune exposures. The V call is TRBV28, the J call TRBJ1-1, with 7 positions matching TRBD1. This sequence originates from a woman in her sixties or seventies in good health and CMV-seropositive. Sequencing was done on a sample of PBMCs. DNA for the CDR3: TGTGCCAGCGGGGGACAGAAATTAATTTCTGAAGCTTTCTTT. As protein: CASGGQKLISEAFF.